One sample yielded the 28 T cell receptor beta chains listed below, sequenced in a study of blood T cells in healthy people across ages. Primed by a sample-barcoded 5' primer and a J-beta primer mix, a second PCR proceeded for about 7 to 11 cycles. TCRdb redid the calling of the 5' RACE reads with MiXCR, one entry per CDR3 protein. The sample yields roughly 1,500,000 distinct CDR3 sequences, approximately 38% seen once. Sequenced input: blood. The receptors derive from a young woman in good health.

The chain has TRBV5-1 and TRBJ2-3; TRBD2 matches at 7 bases. CDR1 SGHRS and CDR2 YFSETQ come from the germline V gene. The CDR3 has 16 amino acids. The ends lost 6 bases at V and 6 bases at J; junction bases unmatched: 16. CDR3 DNA: TGCGCCAGCAACTTCCTTTTCGCGGGAGCGTTGGATACGCAGTATTTT. Amino acids: CASNFLFAGALDTQYF.

At least ten counts were recorded for this clonotype. The DNA for the CDR3 is TGTGCCAGCCGTGACAGGAGCTCCTACGAGCAGTACTTC. Protein sequence: CASRDRSSYEQYF. The chain recombines TRBV12-3 or TRBV12-4 with TRBJ2-7; D possibly corresponds to TRBD1 (6 bases). This CDR3 is 13 amino acids long. V gave up 8 bases and J gave up 0 bases, with 11 bases separating them.

V and J are TRBV7-2 and TRBJ2-5; TRBD2 aligns across 8 bases. V shed 11 bases and J 11 bases; nucleotides not matched to a gene: 19. The CDR3 contains 14 residues. Per germline, CDR1 SGHTA and CDR2 FQGNSA. DNA of the CDR3: TGTGCCGTGACGCGGGAGGCCGGTTCTCGCGATCAGTACTTC. Protein product: CAVTREAGSRDQYF.

This chain uses TRBV23-1 with TRBJ2-4, with TRBD1 as a possible D gene (5 bases). Judging by the DNA end, TRBJ2-7 fits better; the J call may be wrong. TRBV23-1 is labeled an ORF, and its function is uncertain. The CDR3 is 12 residues long. The CDR3 loop reads CATDPGSYEQYF. The CDR3 DNA is TGCGCCACCGATCCAGGGTCCTACGAGCAGTACTTC.

There are many counts of this clonotype. The J gene is TRBJ1-1, the V gene TRBV20-1; no definite D call. CDR3 length: 13 residues. V lost 6 bases to trimming and J lost 1 base, with 12 bases between them. Germline V gene data show CDR1 as DFQATT and CDR2 as SNEGSKA (reference sequence). CDR3: CSAHPDKNTEAFF. CDR3 coding DNA: TGCAGTGCCCACCCCGACAAGAACACTGAAGCTTTCTTT.

Regarding this clonotype: The junction does not match germline at one end; this may be a read error. CDR3 coding DNA: TGCGTCAGCAGCCTTGGGTTTGGGAATGAGCAGTTCTTC. It encodes CVSSLGFGNEQFF. The V and J genes are TRBV4-1 and TRBJ2-1; D is uncertain. The CDR3 is 13 amino acids. Germline lookup yields CDR1 MGHRA and CDR2 YSYEKL.

The table lists this clonotype with a few counts. This chain uses TRBV11-2 with TRBJ2-3, with a weak D call TRBD2 (7 bases). Germline CDR1 SGHAT, CDR2 FQNNGV. V was trimmed by 3 bases and J by 6 bases, leaving 13 bases between them. This CDR3 comprises 14 residues. Written as DNA, the CDR3 is TGTGCCAGCAGCTTTAGGGGGGGGTTGGATACGCAGTATTTT. It is translated as CASSFRGGLDTQYF. The full variable domain, its missing parts supplied by reference TRBV11-2 and TRBJ2-3, is EAGVAQSPRYKIIEKRQSVAFWCNPISGHATLYWYQQILGQGPKLLIQFQNNGVVDDSQLPKDRFSAERLKGVDSTLKIQPAKLEDSAVYLCASSFRGGLDTQYFGPGTRLTVL.

This chain's CDR3 is CASTGGPTSTDTQYF. CDR3 sequence (DNA): TGTGCCAGCACCGGCGGACCCACGAGCACAGATACGCAGTATTTT. The chain has TRBV25-1 and TRBJ2-3; D gene ambiguous. The CDR3 is 15 amino acids. Germline loops: CDR1 MGHDK, CDR2 SYGVNS. The germline V and J ends were trimmed by 7 bases and 0 bases, with 14 bases remaining between them.

The chain recombines TRBV6-2 or TRBV6-3 with TRBJ2-4; 9 bases are a match to TRBD2. TRBJ2-5 matches the DNA end more closely, so the J call is doubtful. The CDR3 is made up of 17 amino acids. CDR1 and CDR2 from the germline V gene are MNHEY and SVGEGT. The CDR3 protein is CASRLLAGSSFQETQYF. CDR3 sequence (DNA): TGTGCCAGCAGGCTCCTAGCGGGATCAAGTTTCCAAGAGACCCAGTACTTC.

The chain recombines TRBV20-1 with TRBJ2-4; 7 nucleotides agree with TRBD1. Gene TRBJ2-7 matches the end of the DNA better, so the J call may be wrong. Germline loops: CDR1 DFQATT, CDR2 SNEGSKA (reference sequence). The CDR3 consists of 14 residues. The CDR3 DNA is TGCAGTGCTGTCACCGGGACAGCCGCCTACGAGCAGTACTTC. Protein: CSAVTGTAAYEQYF.

The rearrangement links TRBV6-2 or TRBV6-3 to TRBJ2-3; no clear D. Germline V gives CDR1 MNHEY, CDR2 SVGEGT. The CDR3 covers 15 residues. V lost 6 bases, J lost 0 bases, and 13 bases lay in between. The CDR3 sequence is CASSSPYRSTDTQYF. CDR3 nucleotides: TGTGCCAGCAGCAGTCCGTACCGAAGCACAGATACGCAGTATTTT.

Worth noting for this clonotype: Mismatch with germline at one junction end may stem from a read error. This chain uses TRBV3-1 with TRBJ2-1, with D tentatively TRBD1 (5 bases). The CDR3 length is 14 residues. Germline CDR1 LGHDT, CDR2 YNNKEL (reference sequence). The CDR3 reads CASGQGAKGNEQFF. The CDR3 DNA is TGTGCCAGCGGCCAAGGGGCAAAGGGCAATGAGCAGTTCTTC.

This clonotype was counted a single time. The V call is TRBV2, the J call TRBJ1-6, with D perhaps matching TRBD1 (6 bases). Germline V gene lookup returns CDR1 SNHLY and CDR2 FYNNEI. The CDR3 runs 11 residues. Trimming cost V 8 bases and J 9 bases, with 8 bases left between them. CDR3 in DNA: TGTGCCAGCCAGACAGGTTCACCCCTCCACTTT. This translates into CASQTGSPLHF.

V usage is TRBV28 and J usage is TRBJ2-1; D is possibly TRBD2 (7 bases). The CDR3 runs 12 residues. CDR1 is MDHEN, CDR2 SYDVKM, per germline. Trimming cost V 8 bases and J 12 bases, with 17 bases left between them. CDR3 in amino acids: CASYRGAGVQFF. As DNA, the CDR3 is TGTGCCAGCTACCGGGGGGCAGGGGTGCAGTTCTTC.

V and J are TRBV5-1 and TRBJ1-5; D gene uncertain. This CDR3 spans 17 amino acids. V was clipped by 2 bases and J by 5 bases, with 20 bases between them. CDR1 and CDR2 (germline): SGHRS, YFSETQ. This CDR3 is CASSFPYWVVSDQPQHF. CDR3 DNA: TGCGCCAGCAGCTTCCCTTACTGGGTGGTCTCGGATCAGCCCCAGCATTTT.

This clonotype was found a few times. The V gene is TRBV20-1, the J gene TRBJ1-1, with D tentatively TRBD1 (5 bases). V lost 3 bases and J 0 bases, leaving 14 bases between the germline ends. The CDR3 is made up of 15 amino acids. Germline CDR1 is DFQATT and CDR2 is SNEGSKA (reference sequence). The CDR3 DNA reads as TGCAGTGCTAGTAGGCAGGGCGCAATGAACACTGAAGCTTTCTTT. Protein: CSASRQGAMNTEAFF.

Only a few counts were recorded for this clonotype. The rearrangement joins TRBV7-2 to TRBJ2-5, with 11 bases aligning to TRBD1. Germline lookup yields CDR1 SGHTA and CDR2 FQGNSA. CDR3 size: 15 residues. Germline trimming cut 4 bases from V and 11 bases from J; bases unmatched to any gene: 12. This chain's CDR3 is CASSSFSGGQGEQYF. CDR3 DNA sequence: TGTGCCAGCAGCTCGTTTAGCGGGGGACAGGGGGAGCAGTACTTC.

This clonotype turned up a few times. The V gene is TRBV7-2, the J gene TRBJ1-5; 8 bases fit TRBD1. Germline loops: CDR1 SGHTA, CDR2 FQGNSA. V lost 4 bases, J lost 7 bases, and 3 bases stayed unmatched. This CDR3 has 13 amino acids. CDR3 loop: CASSYRGEQPQHF. In nucleotides, the CDR3 is TGTGCCAGCAGCTACAGGGGGGAGCAGCCCCAGCATTTT.

This clonotype was counted only a few times. The chain is built from TRBV2 and TRBJ2-1; possible D gene TRBD2, 6 bases. The CDR3 runs 14 residues. The V end was cut by 8 bases, the J end by 4 bases, with 15 bases between. CDR1 is SNHLY, CDR2 FYNNEI, per germline. Here the CDR3 reads CASLRDSSYNEQFF. The CDR3 DNA is TGTGCCAGCCTTCGGGACTCGAGTTACAATGAGCAGTTCTTC.

This clonotype was detected only a few times. V is TRBV20-1 and J is TRBJ1-2; D is perhaps TRBD1 (6 bases). In germline, CDR1 is DFQATT, CDR2 SNEGSKA (reference sequence). The ends were cut back, 6 bases at V and 3 bases at J, with 17 bases in the middle. CDR3 size: 14 residues. The CDR3 region has the DNA TGCAGTGCAGCTATTTGGGGGGGCGACTATGGCTACACCTTC. Its protein is CSAAIWGGDYGYTF.

The chain has TRBV10-3 and TRBJ2-3; weak D call: TRBD1 (8 bases). The CDR3 is made up of 19 amino acids. Germline-derived CDR1 and CDR2 are ENHRY and SYGVKD. With 4 bases removed from V and 3 bases from J, the gap between germline ends came to 26 bases. This CDR3 is CAISGRTGLIGGITDTQYF. As DNA, the CDR3 is TGTGCCATCAGTGGGAGGACAGGGCTTATCGGGGGGATTACAGATACGCAGTATTTT.

The gene calls are TRBV18 and TRBJ2-3; D gene ambiguous. The CDR3 spans 16 residues. The V end lost 2 bases, the J end lost 1 base, and 13 bases lay between the germline ends. CDR1 KGHSH and CDR2 LQKENI come from the germline V gene. The CDR3 region is CASSPLRAEGTDTQYF. The CDR3 DNA reads TGTGCCAGCTCACCATTAAGGGCCGAGGGCACAGATACGCAGTATTTT.

V is TRBV6-4 and J is TRBJ2-7; 9 bases are shared with TRBD1. The junction had 4 bases not matched to a gene; V was cut back by 5 bases and J by 2 bases. Looked up from germline, CDR1 is MRHNA and CDR2 is SNTAGT. The CDR3 is 14 amino acids. DNA of the CDR3: TGTGCCAGCAGTATCGGGACAGGGACCTACGAGCAGTACTTC. This encodes CASSIGTGTYEQYF.

There are a few counts of this clonotype. The chain joins TRBV21-1 to TRBJ2-5; no check of the table's D call, TRBD1, against the DNA was made. TRBV21-1 is designated a pseudogene. The CDR3 has 16 residues. The CDR3 is CASSVRWDRSQETQYF. CDR3 sequence (DNA): TGTGCCAGCAGCGTAAGATGGGACAGGTCACAAGAGACCCAGTACTTC.

This clonotype was seen a handful of times. V is TRBV12-3 or TRBV12-4 and J is TRBJ2-3; TRBD2 is a possible D gene (6 bases). Trimming cost V 4 bases and J 2 bases, with 13 bases left between them. The length of the CDR3 is 15 residues. The CDR3 protein is CASSSWAGLTDTQYF. CDR3 coding DNA: TGTGCCAGCAGTTCTTGGGCGGGACTCACAGATACGCAGTATTTT.

Only a few counts were recorded for this clonotype. The chain employs TRBV4-1 and TRBJ2-7, with 10 bases aligning to TRBD2. CDR3 length: 16 residues. V trimming: 1 base; J trimming: 6 bases; junction bases outside the gene matches: 9. Germline CDR1 and CDR2: MGHRA and YSYEKL. The DNA of the CDR3 is TGCGCCAGCAGCCAAGCCGGGGAGGGACTAGCGACCGAGCAGTACTTC. Protein: CASSQAGEGLATEQYF.

Notes on this clonotype: Without the conserved terminal phenylalanine or tryptophan, this CDR3 likely stems from a read error. V gene TRBV7-3 combines with J gene TRBJ2-3, with 12 bases aligning to TRBD2. Per germline, CDR1 SGHTA and CDR2 FQGTGA. The CDR3 covers 16 residues. Losses at the gene ends were 5 bases for V and 2 bases for J; bases not matched to a gene: 5. CDR3 sequence (DNA): TGTGCCAGCAGCACCGGACTAGCGGGGTCCACAGATACGCAGTATTCT. Its protein is CASSTGLAGSTDTQYS.

In this sample, this clonotype turned up a few times. The chain joins TRBV6-5 to TRBJ1-1, with D possibly matching TRBD1 (6 bases). Looked up from germline, CDR1 is MNHEY and CDR2 is SVGAGI. V was cut by 4 bases and J by 3 bases, with 18 bases left in between. The CDR3 covers 16 residues. The CDR3 protein is CASSFEQGYGYTEAFF. The CDR3 coding sequence is TGTGCCAGCAGTTTTGAACAGGGTTATGGGTACACTGAAGCTTTCTTT.